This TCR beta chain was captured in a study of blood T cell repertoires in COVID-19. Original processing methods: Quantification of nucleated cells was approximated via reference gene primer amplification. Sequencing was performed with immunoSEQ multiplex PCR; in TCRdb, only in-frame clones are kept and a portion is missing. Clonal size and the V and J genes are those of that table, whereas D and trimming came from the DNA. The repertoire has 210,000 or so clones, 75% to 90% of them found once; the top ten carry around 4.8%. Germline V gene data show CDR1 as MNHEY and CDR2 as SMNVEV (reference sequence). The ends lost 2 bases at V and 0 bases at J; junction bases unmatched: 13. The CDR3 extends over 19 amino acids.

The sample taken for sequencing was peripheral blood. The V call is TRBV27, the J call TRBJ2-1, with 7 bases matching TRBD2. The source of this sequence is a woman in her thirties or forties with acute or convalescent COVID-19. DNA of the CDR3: TGTGCCAGCAGTTTACGTGGAGGACTAGTATCGAGCTCCTACAATGAGCAGTTCTTC. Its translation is CASSLRGGLVSSSYNEQFF.